This TCR beta chain was sequenced for a study of T cell responses to AZD1222 COVID-19 vaccine. Study findings and constraints: After the peak T cell response, and only then, were repertoires sampled. Donor demographics were predominantly white British with a female majority; clonal diversity may be underestimated. The number of AZD1222 recipients seropositive at baseline was only 6 or 7.

TCRdb keeps only in-frame clones here, not all; method: immunoSEQ multiplex PCR. The top ten hold about 15% of the sample, which has over 100,000 clones, 84% seen once. In this sample, this clone turned up once. What it binds is not known. This sequence originates from an adult in good health. The source was peripheral blood, collected on day 0 of AZD1222 vaccination.

The CDR3: CASSELQGANGYTF. The CDR3 DNA sequence: TGTGCCAGCAGTGAATTACAGGGGGCGAATGGCTACACCTTC. This rearrangement joins TRBV25-1 to TRBJ1-2; TRBD1 matches 9 bases. The CDR3 loop spans 14 amino acids. CDR1 is MGHDK and CDR2 is SYGVNS in the germline V gene. V was clipped by 1 base and J by 6 bases; unmatched bases: 3.